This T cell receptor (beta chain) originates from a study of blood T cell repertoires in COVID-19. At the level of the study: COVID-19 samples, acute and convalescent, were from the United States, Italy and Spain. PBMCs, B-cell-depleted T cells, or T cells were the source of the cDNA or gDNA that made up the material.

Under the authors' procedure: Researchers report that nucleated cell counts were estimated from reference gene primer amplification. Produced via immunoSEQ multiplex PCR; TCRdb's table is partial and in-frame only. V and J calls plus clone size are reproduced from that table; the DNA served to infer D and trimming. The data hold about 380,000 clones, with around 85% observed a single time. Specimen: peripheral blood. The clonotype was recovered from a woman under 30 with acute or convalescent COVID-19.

The CDR3: CASSQAGVIYNEQFF. The CDR3 bases are TGTGCCAGCAGCCAAGCGGGGGTCATCTACAATGAGCAGTTCTTC. This chain connects TRBV3-1 (or the pseudogene TRBV3-2) to TRBJ2-1; the D gene is possibly TRBD2 (6 bases). V was pared by 1 base and J by 3 bases, with 10 bases between. The CDR3 loop spans 15 amino acids. Germline lookup yields CDR1 LGHDT and CDR2 YNNKEL (reference sequence).